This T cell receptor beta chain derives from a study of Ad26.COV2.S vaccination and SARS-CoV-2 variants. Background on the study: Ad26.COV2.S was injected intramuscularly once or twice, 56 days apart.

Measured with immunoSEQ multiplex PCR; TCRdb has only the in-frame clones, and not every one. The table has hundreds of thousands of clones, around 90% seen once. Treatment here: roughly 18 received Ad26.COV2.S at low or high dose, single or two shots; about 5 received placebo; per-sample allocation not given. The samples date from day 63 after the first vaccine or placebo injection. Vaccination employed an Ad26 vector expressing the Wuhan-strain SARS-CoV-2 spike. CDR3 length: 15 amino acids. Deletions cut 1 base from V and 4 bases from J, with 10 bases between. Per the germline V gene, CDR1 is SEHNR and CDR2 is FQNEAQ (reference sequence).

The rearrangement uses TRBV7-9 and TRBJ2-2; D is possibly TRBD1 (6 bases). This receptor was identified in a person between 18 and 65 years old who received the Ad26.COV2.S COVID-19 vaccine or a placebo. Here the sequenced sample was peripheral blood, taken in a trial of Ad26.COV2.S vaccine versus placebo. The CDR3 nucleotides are TGTGCCAGCAGCTTAGAAACAGGGCGCACCGGGGAGCTGTTTTTT. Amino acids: CASSLETGRTGELFF.